A single sample gave rise to the 23 T cell receptor beta chains below, sequenced in a study of identical twins. TCRdb reprocessed the 5' RACE reads via MiXCR and lists one record per CDR3 protein. The sample records under 300,000 distinct CDR3 sequences, 12% being singletons. Another study also made use of these data, one on yellow fever vaccine responses in identical twins.

Sequences were obtained from memory (CD45RO+) T cells sorted from blood. The source is a woman between 18 and 29 years old in good health.

This clonotype was observed a few times. This rearrangement joins TRBV5-1 to TRBJ2-3; D is possibly TRBD1 (6 bases). V gave up 5 bases and J gave up 6 bases, with 16 bases separating them. CDR1 and CDR2 from the germline V gene are SGHRS and YFSETQ. The length of the CDR3 is 14 residues. The DNA for the CDR3 is TGCGCCAGCAGATACCAGGGGACGTTGGATACGCAGTATTTT. Encoded protein: CASRYQGTLDTQYF.

This clonotype was recorded a few times. This chain uses TRBV5-1 with TRBJ2-3; TRBD2 aligns across 7 bases. Germline values: CDR1 SGHRS, CDR2 YFSETQ. V lost 4 bases, J lost 0 bases, and 5 bases stayed unmatched. There are 15 residues in the CDR3. The CDR3 bases are TGCGCCAGCAGCCATAGCGGGCCTAGCACAGATACGCAGTATTTT. Translated, it gives CASSHSGPSTDTQYF. Supplemented by reference TRBV5-1 and TRBJ2-3, the full variable domain reads KAGVTQTPRYLIKTRGQQVTLSCSPISGHRSVSWYQQTPGQGLQFLFEYFSETQRNKGNFPGRFSGRQFSNSRSEMNVSTLELGDSALYLCASSHSGPSTDTQYFGPGTRLTVL.

The chain links TRBV2 to TRBJ2-7; 8 bases are a match to TRBD2. The V and J ends lost 8 bases and 7 bases, in that order; junction bases with no gene match: 10. The germline V gene has CDR1 SNHLY and CDR2 FYNNEI. CDR3 length: 13 residues. DNA of the CDR3: TGTGCCAGCGGCGGGAGGAACGTCATGGAGCAGTACTTC. It translates to CASGGRNVMEQYF. Filled out from reference TRBV2 and TRBJ2-7, the complete variable domain reads EPEVTQTPSHQVTQMGQEVILRCVPISNHLYFYWYRQILGQKVEFLVSFYNNEISEKSEIFDDQFSVERPDGSNFTLKIRSTKLEDSAMYFCASGGRNVMEQYFGPGTRLTVT.

The sample holds many counts of this clonotype. A read error may account for a junction end that differs from germline. The chain uses TRBV27 and TRBJ2-3; D ambiguous. CDR3 length equals 13 residues. Germline V CDR1 and CDR2: MNHEY, SMNVEV (reference sequence). CDR3 bases: TGTGCCAGTAGTTTTGTTCCGTCAGATACGCAGTATTTT. Protein: CASSFVPSDTQYF.

This clonotype was recorded at least ten times. The V and J genes are TRBV20-1 and TRBJ1-3; 9 bases agree with TRBD1. With 5 bases clipped from V and 4 bases from J, the junction kept 3 bases outside the gene matches. Germline V CDR1 and CDR2: DFQATT, SNEGSKA (reference sequence). This CDR3 is 13 amino acids long. The CDR3 is CSALQGAGNTIYF. CDR3 coding DNA: TGCAGTGCTCTACAGGGGGCAGGAAACACCATATATTTT.

Many counts were recorded for this clonotype. This chain uses TRBV4-2 with TRBJ2-5; D is unclear. Germline V gene sequence: CDR1 LGHNA, CDR2 YNFKEQ. This CDR3 is built from 14 residues. Trimming cost V 3 bases and J 0 bases, with 8 bases left between them. CDR3 bases: TGTGCCAGCAGCCAGCGAGTGGACCAAGAGACCCAGTACTTC. Translation: CASSQRVDQETQYF.

The V and J genes are TRBV20-1 and TRBJ2-7; 9 positions agree with TRBD2. V lost 7 bases, J lost 0 bases, and 4 bases stayed unmatched. This CDR3 has 13 amino acids. Per the germline V gene, CDR1 is DFQATT and CDR2 is SNEGSKA (reference sequence). CDR3 sequence: CSGNSGSSYEQYF. DNA of the CDR3: TGCAGTGGGAATAGCGGGAGCTCCTACGAGCAGTACTTC.

This clonotype has a handful of counts. The chain joins TRBV7-8 to TRBJ2-7; 8 nucleotides align to TRBD1. Trimming at V came to 3 bases and at J to 2 bases, leaving 6 bases not matched to a gene. CDR3 length: 15 residues. In germline, CDR1 is SGHVS, CDR2 FQNEAQ. CDR3 amino acids: CASSLSSGQAYEQYF. The CDR3 coding sequence is TGTGCCAGCAGCTTGAGTTCGGGACAGGCCTACGAGCAGTACTTC.

On this clonotype: This may come from a read error, since a much larger clone is one base off. The chain combines TRBV12-3 or TRBV12-4 with TRBJ2-1; 8 bases match TRBD2. The CDR3 is 14 amino acids. This CDR3 reads CASSRPAGANERFF. The CDR3 DNA sequence: TGTGCCAGCAGTCGCCCAGCGGGGGCCAATGAGCGGTTCTTC.

This clonotype was observed at least ten times. The CDR3 DNA follows: TGTGCCAGCAGCTCTCAGCGGGGGGGAAACCACGAGCAGTACTTC. Translated: CASSSQRGGNHEQYF. V gene TRBV7-2 combines with J gene TRBJ2-7; 10 bases are shared with TRBD2. V lost 4 bases to trimming and J lost 5 bases; unmatched junction nucleotides: 8. The germline gives CDR1 SGHTA, CDR2 FQGNSA. This CDR3 has 15 amino acids.

This clonotype appeared a few times. The chain recombines TRBV7-2 with TRBJ2-3, with unresolved D. Trimming shortened V by 1 base and J by 4 bases, and 12 bases separated the two germline ends. This CDR3 comprises 15 residues. Germline V gives CDR1 SGHTA, CDR2 FQGNSA. The CDR3 region is CASSLDPGSADTQYF. The CDR3 nucleotides are TGTGCCAGCAGCTTAGACCCGGGCTCGGCAGATACGCAGTATTTT.

This clonotype was observed a few times. The chain carries TRBV20-1 and TRBJ2-5, with D possibly being TRBD2 (7 bases). The V and J ends lost 3 bases and 2 bases respectively, with 10 bases between them. Germline V gives CDR1 DFQATT, CDR2 SNEGSKA (reference sequence). The CDR3 is made up of 13 amino acids. DNA for the CDR3: TGCAGTGCTAGGCGGGGGCCACAAGAGACCCAGTACTTC. Its translation: CSARRGPQETQYF.

This clonotype was observed many times. The chain is built from TRBV12-3 or TRBV12-4 and TRBJ2-7, with D hard to call. CDR3 length: 14 residues. Trimming left V 6 bases short and J 4 bases short, with 16 bases between. In nucleotides, the CDR3 is TGTGCCAGCAGCCGTGGAACAGATGCATACGAGCAGTACTTC. This encodes CASSRGTDAYEQYF.

This clonotype was detected many times. The V gene is TRBV14, the J gene TRBJ2-1; 7 bases line up with TRBD1. The V segment lost 5 bases and the J segment 3 bases; nucleotides outside the gene matches: 7. Germline values: CDR1 SGHDN, CDR2 FVKESK. The CDR3 length is 15 residues. In nucleotides, the CDR3 is TGTGCCAGCAGCGCAAGACAGGGCGTCTACAATGAGCAGTTCTTC. Translation gives CASSARQGVYNEQFF.

This clonotype showed up just a few times. V usage is TRBV7-9 and J usage is TRBJ2-7; the match to TRBD1 covers 7 bases. This CDR3 region has 15 residues. Looked up from germline, CDR1 is SEHNR and CDR2 is FQNEAQ (reference sequence). Trimming removed 3 bases from V and 6 bases from J; junction bases left unmatched: 11. CDR3 loop: CASSFVGNRGSEQYF. DNA for the CDR3: TGTGCCAGCAGCTTTGTTGGAAACAGGGGCTCCGAGCAGTACTTC. Full variable domain (remainder filled in from reference TRBV7-9 and TRBJ2-7): DTGVSQNPRHKITKRGQNVTFRCDPISEHNRLYWYRQTLGQGPEFLTYFQNEAQLEKSRLLSDRFSAERPKGSFSTLEIQRTEQGDSAMYLCASSFVGNRGSEQYFGPGTRLTVT.

A few counts support this clonotype. The chain is built from TRBV7-9 and TRBJ2-7, with 9 bases lining up with TRBD1. The CDR3 length is 14 residues. CDR1 SEHNR and CDR2 FQNEAQ come from the germline V gene (reference sequence). The junction had 0 bases not matched to a gene; V was cut back by 0 bases and J by 3 bases. CDR3 residues: CASSLAGQGYEQYF. The CDR3 DNA reads as TGTGCCAGCAGCTTAGCGGGACAGGGCTACGAGCAGTACTTC.

This clonotype has more than one count but fewer than ten. This chain links TRBV7-8 with TRBJ1-6; no reliable D call. V dropped 1 base and J dropped 16 bases, with 29 bases sitting between them. Germline CDR1 reads SGHVS; CDR2 reads FQNEAQ. CDR3 length: 18 amino acids. The CDR3 is CASSLGTVTKMYSMELHF. The CDR3 bases are TGTGCCAGCAGCTTAGGCACAGTGACCAAGATGTATAGTATGGAGCTCCACTTT.

This clonotype has a count of ten or more. The chain employs TRBV29-1 and TRBJ1-1; no clear D. The CDR3 has 13 amino acids. Trimming cost V 4 bases and J 3 bases, with 12 bases left between them. Germline V gene sequence: CDR1 SQVTM, CDR2 ANQGSEA. The CDR3 region has the DNA TGCAGCGTTGCTTCGGGGAGGGACACTGAAGCTTTCTTT. Translating it yields CSVASGRDTEAFF.

This clonotype came up a few times. This chain connects TRBV5-1 to TRBJ2-3; weak D call: TRBD1 (5 bases). CDR1 is SGHRS, CDR2 YFSETQ, per germline. V was shortened by 4 bases and J by 0 bases, with 24 bases between the two germline ends. The CDR3 has 19 amino acids. CDR3: CASSRDWRQQLTSTDTQYF. The CDR3 DNA sequence: TGCGCCAGCAGCCGCGATTGGAGACAGCAGTTAACTAGCACAGATACGCAGTATTTT.

V gene TRBV29-1 combines with J gene TRBJ1-1; 8 bases map to TRBD1. The trim removed 4 bases at V and 3 bases at J, leaving 10 bases unmatched. The CDR3 totals 15 residues. Per germline, CDR1 SQVTM and CDR2 ANQGSEA. The CDR3 spells CSVGAGGEGDTEAFF. CDR3 nucleotides: TGCAGCGTTGGGGCAGGGGGCGAGGGGGACACTGAAGCTTTCTTT.

This clonotype was counted between two and nine times. The rearrangement uses TRBV12-3 or TRBV12-4 and TRBJ1-5, with TRBD1 identical over 9 bases. V lost 3 bases and J lost 0; bases outside the gene matches: 6. The CDR3 contains 17 residues. CDR3 protein: CASSFAGTGTSNQPQHF. The CDR3 DNA follows: TGTGCCAGCAGTTTTGCTGGGACAGGGACTAGCAATCAGCCCCAGCATTTT.

The genes are TRBV5-6 and TRBJ2-1; D not resolved. The CDR3 covers 15 residues. The germline gives CDR1 SGHDT, CDR2 YYEEEE. Trimming pared 1 base from V and 5 bases from J, leaving 13 bases between. CDR3 bases: TGTGCCAGCAGCTTGTGGCGCGGAGCTAACAATGAGCAGTTCTTC. It yields the protein CASSLWRGANNEQFF.

This clonotype was picked up a small number of times. The chain uses TRBV19 and TRBJ2-3; either TRBD1 or TRBD2 may supply D (5 bases each). CDR1 and CDR2 (germline): LNHDA, SQIVND (reference sequence). With 6 bases removed from V and 4 bases from J, the gap between germline ends came to 11 bases. The CDR3 loop spans 13 amino acids. The CDR3 protein is CASRTRGADTQYF. Here the CDR3 DNA reads TGTGCCAGTAGAACGAGGGGTGCAGATACGCAGTATTTT.